The TCR beta chain under discussion was sequenced for a study of T cells in Graves' hyperthyroidism and ophthalmopathy. Notes on the study in general: The model anticipated ophthalmopathy a median about 7 months pre-onset.

There are a few counts of this clonotype. Its target is unknown. Germline V gene data show CDR1 as SGHDN and CDR2 as FVKESK. The CDR3 has 16 residues. Trimming pared 4 bases from V and 7 bases from J, leaving 22 bases between. TCR beta CDR3 region amplification was performed from RNA transcripts. First-round RT-PCR of the TCR CDR3 relied on the HTBI primer set. TCRdb passed the multiplex PCR reads through MiXCR, listing each CDR3 protein once. The sample carries around 620,000 distinct CDR3 sequences, about 16% recorded once. The definition of stable Graves' hyperthyroidism was no ophthalmopathy progression within 18 months. Each 10 ml fresh peripheral blood draw supplied the PBMCs.

The chain uses TRBV14 and TRBJ2-5, with a possible D match to TRBD2 (6 bases). The material sequenced was blood. The source is a woman under 40 with Graves' hyperthyroidism. CDR3 sequence: CASSPAYGGGGWTQYF. The CDR3, as DNA: TGTGCCAGCAGCCCAGCCTACGGTGGGGGAGGTTGGACCCAGTACTTC.